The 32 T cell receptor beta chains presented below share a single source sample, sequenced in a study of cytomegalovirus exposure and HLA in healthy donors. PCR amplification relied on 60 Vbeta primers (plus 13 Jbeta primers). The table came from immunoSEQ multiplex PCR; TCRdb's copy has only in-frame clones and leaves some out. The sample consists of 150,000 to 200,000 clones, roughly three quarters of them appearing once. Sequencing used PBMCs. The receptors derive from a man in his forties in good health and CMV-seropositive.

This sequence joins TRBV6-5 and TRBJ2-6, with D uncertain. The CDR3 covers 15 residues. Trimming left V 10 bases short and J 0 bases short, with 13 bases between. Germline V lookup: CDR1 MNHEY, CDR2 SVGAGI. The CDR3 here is CATLPSLSGANVLTF. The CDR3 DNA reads TGTGCCACCCTACCGTCCCTCTCTGGGGCCAACGTCCTGACTTTC.

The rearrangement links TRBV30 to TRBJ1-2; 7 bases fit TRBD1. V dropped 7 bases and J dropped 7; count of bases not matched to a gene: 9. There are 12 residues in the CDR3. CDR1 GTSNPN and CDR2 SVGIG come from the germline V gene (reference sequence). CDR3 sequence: CASNEGAGGYTF. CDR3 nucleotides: TGTGCCTCCAACGAGGGGGCTGGTGGCTACACCTTC.

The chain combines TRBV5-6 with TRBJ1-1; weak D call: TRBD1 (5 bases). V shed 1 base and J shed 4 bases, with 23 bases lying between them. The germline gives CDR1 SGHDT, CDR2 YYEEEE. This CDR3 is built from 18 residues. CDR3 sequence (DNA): TGTGCCAGCAGCTTGTACGGGACGAAGGCGGGATGGGCCACTGAAGCTTTCTTT. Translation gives CASSLYGTKAGWATEAFF.

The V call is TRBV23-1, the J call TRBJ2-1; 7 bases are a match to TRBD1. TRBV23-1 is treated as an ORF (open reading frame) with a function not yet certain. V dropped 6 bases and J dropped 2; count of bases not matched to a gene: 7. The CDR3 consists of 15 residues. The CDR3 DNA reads TGCGCCAGCAGGGCCCGGGACAGAGCCTACAATGAGCAGTTCTTC. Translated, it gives CASRARDRAYNEQFF.

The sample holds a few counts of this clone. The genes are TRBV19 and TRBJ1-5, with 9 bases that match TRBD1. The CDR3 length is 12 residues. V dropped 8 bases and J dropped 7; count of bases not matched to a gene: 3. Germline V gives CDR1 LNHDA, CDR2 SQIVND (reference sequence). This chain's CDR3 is CASQDRGQPQHF. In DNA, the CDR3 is TGTGCCAGTCAGGACAGGGGACAGCCCCAGCATTTT.

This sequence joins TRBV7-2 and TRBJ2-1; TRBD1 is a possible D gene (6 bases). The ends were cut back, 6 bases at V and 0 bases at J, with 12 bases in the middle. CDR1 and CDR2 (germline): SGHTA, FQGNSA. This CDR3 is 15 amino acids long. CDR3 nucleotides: TGTGCCAGCAGAGGACAGAAGAGCTCCTACAATGAGCAGTTCTTC. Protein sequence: CASRGQKSSYNEQFF.

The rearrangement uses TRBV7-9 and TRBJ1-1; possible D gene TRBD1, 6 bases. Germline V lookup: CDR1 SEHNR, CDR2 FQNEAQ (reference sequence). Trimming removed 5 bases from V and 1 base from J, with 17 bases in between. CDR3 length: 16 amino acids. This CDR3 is CASSPPGGAPNTEAFF. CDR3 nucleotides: TGTGCCAGCAGCCCCCCCGGGGGGGCCCCGAACACTGAAGCTTTCTTT.

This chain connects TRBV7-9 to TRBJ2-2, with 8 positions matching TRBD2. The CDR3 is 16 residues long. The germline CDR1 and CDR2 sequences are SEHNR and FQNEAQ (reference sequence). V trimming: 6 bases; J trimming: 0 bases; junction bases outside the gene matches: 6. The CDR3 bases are TGTGCCAGCAGTTCCCGGCGGGGGGCGAACACCGGGGAGCTGTTTTTT. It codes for CASSSRRGANTGELFF.

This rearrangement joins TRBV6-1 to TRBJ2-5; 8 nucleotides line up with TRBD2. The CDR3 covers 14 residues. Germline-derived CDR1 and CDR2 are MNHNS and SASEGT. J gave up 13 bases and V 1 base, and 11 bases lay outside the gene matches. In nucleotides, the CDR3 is TGTGCCAGCAGTGAAGAAGGACTAGCAGGATGGGGGTACTTC. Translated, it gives CASSEEGLAGWGYF.

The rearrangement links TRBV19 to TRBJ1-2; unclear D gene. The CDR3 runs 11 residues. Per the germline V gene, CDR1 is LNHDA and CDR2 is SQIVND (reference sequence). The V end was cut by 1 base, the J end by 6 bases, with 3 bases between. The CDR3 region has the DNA TGTGCCAGTAGTATAGTCAATGGCTACACCTTC. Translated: CASSIVNGYTF.

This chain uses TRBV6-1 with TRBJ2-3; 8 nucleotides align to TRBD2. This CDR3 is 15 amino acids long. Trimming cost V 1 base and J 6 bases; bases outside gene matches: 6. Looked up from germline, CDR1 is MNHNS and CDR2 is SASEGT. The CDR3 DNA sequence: TGTGCCAGCAGTGAAGGGGGACTAGGGGTGGATACGCAGTATTTT. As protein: CASSEGGLGVDTQYF.

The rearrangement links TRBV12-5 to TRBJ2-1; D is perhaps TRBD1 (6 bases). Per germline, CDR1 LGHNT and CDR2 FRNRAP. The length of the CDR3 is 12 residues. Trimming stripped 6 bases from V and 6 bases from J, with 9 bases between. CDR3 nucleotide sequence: TGTGCTAGTGGACGGACAGTCAATGAGCAGTTCTTC. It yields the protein CASGRTVNEQFF.

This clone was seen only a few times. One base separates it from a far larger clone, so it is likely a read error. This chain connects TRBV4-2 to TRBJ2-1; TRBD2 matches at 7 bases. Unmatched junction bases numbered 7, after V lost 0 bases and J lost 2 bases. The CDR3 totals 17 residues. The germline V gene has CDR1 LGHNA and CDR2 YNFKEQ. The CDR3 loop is CASSQELRGYPYNEQFF. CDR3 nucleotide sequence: TGTGCCAGCAGCCAAGAACTGCGGGGGTATCCCTACAATGAGCAGTTCTTC.

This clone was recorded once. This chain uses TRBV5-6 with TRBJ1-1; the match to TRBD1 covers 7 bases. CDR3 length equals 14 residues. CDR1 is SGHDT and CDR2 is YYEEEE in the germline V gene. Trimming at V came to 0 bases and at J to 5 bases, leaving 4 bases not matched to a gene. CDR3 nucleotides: TGTGCCAGCAGCTTGGGGGACAGTGTGACTGAAGCTTTCTTT. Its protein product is CASSLGDSVTEAFF.

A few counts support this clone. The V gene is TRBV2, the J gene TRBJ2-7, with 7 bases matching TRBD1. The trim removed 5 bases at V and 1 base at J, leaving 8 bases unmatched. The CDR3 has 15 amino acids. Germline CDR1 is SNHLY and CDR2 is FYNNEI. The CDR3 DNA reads TGTGCCAGCAGTTCGTACAGGGGAAATTCCTACGAGCAGTACTTC. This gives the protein CASSSYRGNSYEQYF. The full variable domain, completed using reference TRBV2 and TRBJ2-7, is EPEVTQTPSHQVTQMGQEVILRCVPISNHLYFYWYRQILGQKVEFLVSFYNNEISEKSEIFDDQFSVERPDGSNFTLKIRSTKLEDSAMYFCASSSYRGNSYEQYFGPGTRLTVT.

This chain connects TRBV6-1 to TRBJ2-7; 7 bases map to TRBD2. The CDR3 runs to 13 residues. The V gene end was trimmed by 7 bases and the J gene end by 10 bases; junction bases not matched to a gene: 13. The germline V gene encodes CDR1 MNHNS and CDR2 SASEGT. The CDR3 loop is CASTLLLAEEQYF. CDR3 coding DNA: TGTGCCAGCACCCTTCTTCTAGCGGAGGAACAGTACTTC.

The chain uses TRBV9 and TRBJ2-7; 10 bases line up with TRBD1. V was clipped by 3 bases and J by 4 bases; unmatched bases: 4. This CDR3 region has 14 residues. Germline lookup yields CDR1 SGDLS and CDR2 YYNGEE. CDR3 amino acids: CASSEGQGFYEQYF. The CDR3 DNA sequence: TGTGCCAGCAGCGAGGGACAGGGGTTTTACGAGCAGTACTTC.

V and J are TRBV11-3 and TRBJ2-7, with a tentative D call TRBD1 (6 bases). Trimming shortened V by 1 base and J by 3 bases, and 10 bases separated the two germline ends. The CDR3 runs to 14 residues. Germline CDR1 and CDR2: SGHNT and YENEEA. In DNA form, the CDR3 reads TGTGCCAGCAGCTTAGGCAGGGGATACTACGAGCAGTACTTC. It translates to CASSLGRGYYEQYF. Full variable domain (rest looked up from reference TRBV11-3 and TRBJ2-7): EAGVVQSPRYKIIEKKQPVAFWCNPISGHNTLYWYLQNLGQGPELLIRYENEEAVDDSQLPKDRFSAERLKGVDSTLKIQPAELGDSAVYLCASSLGRGYYEQYFGPGTRLTVT.

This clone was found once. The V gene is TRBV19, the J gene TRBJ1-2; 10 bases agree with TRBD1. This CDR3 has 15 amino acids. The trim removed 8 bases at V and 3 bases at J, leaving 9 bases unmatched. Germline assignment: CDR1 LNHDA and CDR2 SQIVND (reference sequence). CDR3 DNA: TGTGCCAGTTCGCCCGGGACAGGGGCGGACTATGGCTACACCTTC. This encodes CASSPGTGADYGYTF.

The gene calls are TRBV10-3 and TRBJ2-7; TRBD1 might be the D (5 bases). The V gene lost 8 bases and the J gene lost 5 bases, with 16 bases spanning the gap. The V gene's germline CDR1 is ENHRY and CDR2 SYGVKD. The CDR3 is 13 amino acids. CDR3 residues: CAIEGMWGHEQYF. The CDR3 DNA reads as TGTGCCATCGAAGGGATGTGGGGCCACGAGCAGTACTTC.

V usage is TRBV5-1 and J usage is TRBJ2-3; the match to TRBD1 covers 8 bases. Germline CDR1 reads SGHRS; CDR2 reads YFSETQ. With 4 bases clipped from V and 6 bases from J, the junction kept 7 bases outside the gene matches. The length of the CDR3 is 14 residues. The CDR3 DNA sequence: TGCGCCAGCAGCGGCGGACAGGGTTGGGATACGCAGTATTTT. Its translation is CASSGGQGWDTQYF.

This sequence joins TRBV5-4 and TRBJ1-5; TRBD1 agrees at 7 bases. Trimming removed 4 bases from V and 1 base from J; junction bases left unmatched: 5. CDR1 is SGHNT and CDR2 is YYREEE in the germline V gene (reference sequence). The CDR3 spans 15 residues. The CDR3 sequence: CASSATGVSNQPQHF. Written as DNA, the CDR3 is TGTGCCAGCAGCGCAACAGGGGTGAGCAATCAGCCCCAGCATTTT.

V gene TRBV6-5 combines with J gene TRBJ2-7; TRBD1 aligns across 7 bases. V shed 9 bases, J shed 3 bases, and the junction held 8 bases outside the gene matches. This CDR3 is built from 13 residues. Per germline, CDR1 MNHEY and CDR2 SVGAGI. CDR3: CASGDSVNYEQYF. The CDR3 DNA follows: TGTGCCAGTGGGGACAGTGTAAACTACGAGCAGTACTTC.

Here the CDR3 DNA reads TGTGCCAGCAGCCTCGGACAGCCTGGTCCCCGAGCTTTCTTT. Amino acids: CASSLGQPGPRAFF. J is TRBJ1-1 and V is TRBV7-9, with D maybe TRBD1 (6 bases). Trimming shortened V by 5 bases and J by 10 bases, and 20 bases separated the two germline ends. The germline V gene has CDR1 SEHNR and CDR2 FQNEAQ (reference sequence). This CDR3 is 14 amino acids long.

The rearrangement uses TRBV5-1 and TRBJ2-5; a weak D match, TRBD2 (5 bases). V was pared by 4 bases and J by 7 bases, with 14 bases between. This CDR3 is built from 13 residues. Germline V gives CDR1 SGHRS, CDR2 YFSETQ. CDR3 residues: CASSLGVEGTQYF. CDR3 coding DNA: TGCGCCAGCAGCCTCGGGGTAGAAGGGACCCAGTACTTC.

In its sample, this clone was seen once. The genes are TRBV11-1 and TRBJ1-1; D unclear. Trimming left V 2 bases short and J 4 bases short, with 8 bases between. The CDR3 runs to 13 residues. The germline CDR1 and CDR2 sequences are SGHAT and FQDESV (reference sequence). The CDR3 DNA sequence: TGTGCCAGCAGCTTACCACTTATCACTGAAGCTTTCTTT. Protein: CASSLPLITEAFF.

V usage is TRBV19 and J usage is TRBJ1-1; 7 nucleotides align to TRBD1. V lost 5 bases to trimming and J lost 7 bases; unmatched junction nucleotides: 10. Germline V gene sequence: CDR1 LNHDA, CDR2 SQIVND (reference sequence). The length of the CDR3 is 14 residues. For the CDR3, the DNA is TGTGCCAGTAGTCCAGGGACGGCAGGGGGTGAAGCTTTCTTT. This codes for CASSPGTAGGEAFF.

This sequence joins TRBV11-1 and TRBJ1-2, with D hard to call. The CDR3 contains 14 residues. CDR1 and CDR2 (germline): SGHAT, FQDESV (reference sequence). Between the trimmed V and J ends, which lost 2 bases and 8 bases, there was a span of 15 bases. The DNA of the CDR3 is TGTGCCAGCAGCTTAAGCTCCAGCCGAGGGGGCTACACCTTC. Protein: CASSLSSSRGGYTF.

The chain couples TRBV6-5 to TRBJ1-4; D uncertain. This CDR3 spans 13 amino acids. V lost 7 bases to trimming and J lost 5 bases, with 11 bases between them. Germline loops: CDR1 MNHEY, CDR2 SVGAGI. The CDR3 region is CASTDPGNEKLFF. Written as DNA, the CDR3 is TGTGCCAGCACTGACCCGGGGAATGAAAAACTGTTTTTT.

This chain's CDR3 is CASSVGPGTHHTEAFF. CDR3 sequence (DNA): TGTGCCAGCAGCGTAGGGCCCGGGACACACCACACTGAAGCTTTCTTT. J is TRBJ1-1 and V is TRBV9, with TRBD1 as a possible D gene (6 bases). This CDR3 region has 16 residues. V was clipped by 0 bases and J by 3 bases, with 15 bases between them. Looked up from germline, CDR1 is SGDLS and CDR2 is YYNGEE.

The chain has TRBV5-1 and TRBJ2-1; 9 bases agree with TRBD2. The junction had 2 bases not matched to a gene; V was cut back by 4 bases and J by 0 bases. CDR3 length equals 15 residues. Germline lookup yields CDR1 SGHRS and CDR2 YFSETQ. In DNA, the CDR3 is TGCGCCAGCAGCCCTAGCGGGGCCTCCTACAATGAGCAGTTCTTC. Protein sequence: CASSPSGASYNEQFF.

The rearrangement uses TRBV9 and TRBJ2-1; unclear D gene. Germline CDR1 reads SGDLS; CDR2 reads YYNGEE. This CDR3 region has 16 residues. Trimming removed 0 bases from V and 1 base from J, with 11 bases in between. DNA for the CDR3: TGTGCCAGCAGCGTAGGTAGATTAGAATCCTACAATGAGCAGTTCTTC. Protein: CASSVGRLESYNEQFF.